This TCR beta chain was identified during a study of metastatic and nonmetastatic thyroid tumors. Study-wide results and limits: In both blood and tumor samples, TCR beta diversity was reported significantly higher for malignant than benign nodules.

The CDR3 is 14 residues long. Germline CDR1 and CDR2: MGHRA and YSYEKL. V lost 4 bases and J lost 4, with 8 bases in between. Using MiXCR, TCRdb re-called clones from the PCR reads. The profile shows about 38,000 clones, approximately 51% of them singletons. There were no patients who had received any treatment before thyroid surgery. Notes on this clone: What it recognizes is unknown.

This sequence originates from a male donor with papillary thyroid cancer or a benign thyroid nodule (not recorded which). Some clones in this sample may be carry-over from other donors' samples. The chain carries TRBV4-1 and TRBJ1-6; a weak D match, TRBD1 (5 bases). The sequencing sample was made of tumor tissue. The CDR3 spells CASSPGTYNSPLHF. DNA of the CDR3: TGCGCCAGCAGCCCGGGGACTTATAATTCACCCCTCCACTTT.